This TCR beta chain was sequenced during a study of radiation and T cells in renal cell carcinoma. General study results and limits: Baseline intratumoral clonotype presence is unknown without pretreatment biopsies. From baseline, blood top tumor clonotypes peaked at 2 weeks post-radiation.

Time point here: baseline pretreatment blood. Sample treatment: 15 Gy SBRT to primary tumor, nephrectomy 4 weeks later. Radiation-treated patients gave blood at baseline, week 2 and week 4. This renal cell carcinoma was of the clear cell type. The data were produced by immunoSEQ multiplex PCR, yet TCRdb's version contains in-frame clones alone and is incomplete. The sample holds nearly 50,000 clones, roughly four fifths seen once. Germline V gene sequence: CDR1 SGHVS, CDR2 FNYEAQ. The CDR3 totals 14 residues. Trimming removed 6 bases from V and 1 base from J; junction bases left unmatched: 6. This clone was counted between two and nine times. The antigen remains undetermined.

This clonotype was sampled from a woman in her 70s with renal cell carcinoma. The V call is TRBV7-6, the J call TRBJ2-7; 7 bases are shared with TRBD2. The source material was blood, sampled from a patient whose treatment included radiotherapy and nephrectomy. In nucleotides, the CDR3 is TGTGCCAGCAGTATGGGGGGGAGATCCTACGAGCAGTACTTC. Its protein product is CASSMGGRSYEQYF.